One and the same sample provided the 23 T cell receptor beta chains below, sequenced in a study of blood T cell repertoires in COVID-19. Repertoires were generated with immunoSEQ multiplex PCR, while TCRdb's copy carries only in-frame clones and drops some. The sample yields a few hundred thousand clones, 80% to 90% seen once. Sequenced input: PBMCs or T cells enriched from blood (not recorded which). The origin of the receptors is a woman aged 40 to 49 with acute COVID-19.

The rearrangement links TRBV12-3 or TRBV12-4 to TRBJ1-1, with D unclear. V was clipped by 5 bases and J by 3 bases, with 10 bases between them. The CDR3 is 13 residues long. Written as DNA, the CDR3 is TGTGCCAGCAGTCTCCAACTCGACACTGAAGCTTTCTTT. Translated: CASSLQLDTEAFF.

For this clone: An end of the junction differs from the germline gene, which may be a read error. The rearrangement uses TRBV28 and TRBJ1-1; 7 nucleotides align to TRBD1. CDR3 length equals 13 residues. From germline, CDR1 is MDHEN and CDR2 SYDVKM. For the CDR3, the DNA is TGTGCCGGCAGACAGGGTATGAACACTGAAGCTTTCTTT. Residues: CAGRQGMNTEAFF.

V gene TRBV6-2 or TRBV6-3 combines with J gene TRBJ2-2; TRBD2 is a possible D gene (6 bases). Trimming took 0 bases from V and 7 from J, leaving 21 bases between them. Germline loops: CDR1 MNHEY, CDR2 SVGEGT. The CDR3 runs to 18 residues. Here the CDR3 reads CASSYSIPLGGWDGELFF. The CDR3, as DNA: TGTGCCAGCAGTTACTCAATCCCCTTGGGGGGATGGGACGGGGAGCTGTTTTTT.

CDR3 sequence reads: CASSQGRVTYGYTF. DNA of the CDR3: TGCGCCAGCAGCCAAGGGAGGGTTACCTATGGCTACACCTTC. The genes are TRBV4-1 and TRBJ1-2; no definite D call. V shed 1 base and J shed 4 bases, with 10 bases lying between them. CDR3 length: 14 residues. Germline V gene data show CDR1 as MGHRA and CDR2 as YSYEKL.

This chain joins TRBV7-2 and TRBJ2-3; 8 bases match TRBD1. With 5 bases clipped from V and 1 base from J, the junction kept 5 bases outside the gene matches. The germline V gene has CDR1 SGHTA and CDR2 FQGNSA. This CDR3 comprises 15 residues. This CDR3 is CASSATGVGTDTQYF. CDR3 nucleotide sequence: TGTGCCAGCAGCGCGACAGGGGTCGGCACAGATACGCAGTATTTT.

This chain uses TRBV5-8 with TRBJ1-2; 10 bases agree with TRBD1. V gave up 0 bases and J gave up 1 base; unmatched junction bases: 6. Germline assignment: CDR1 SGHTS and CDR2 YDEGEE. The CDR3 runs 17 residues. The CDR3 DNA follows: TGTGCCAGCAGCTTGGGAGACAGGGGGCCCCTTAACTATGGCTACACCTTC. Translated: CASSLGDRGPLNYGYTF. Looking up the rest from reference TRBV5-8 and TRBJ1-2 gives the full variable domain: EAGVTQSPTHLIKTRGQQATLRCSPISGHTSVYWYQQALGLGLQFLLWYDEGEERNRGNFPPRFSGRQFPNYSSELNVNALELEDSALYLCASSLGDRGPLNYGYTFGSGTRLTVV.

The rearrangement uses TRBV28 and TRBJ1-2, with D unclear. The germline gives CDR1 MDHEN, CDR2 SYDVKM. The CDR3 is 11 residues long. V shed 4 bases and J shed 5 bases, with 5 bases lying between them. The CDR3 protein is CASSSIYGYTF. The CDR3 coding sequence is TGTGCCAGCAGTTCCATTTATGGCTACACCTTC.

Only a few counts were recorded for this clone. The rearrangement uses TRBV15 and TRBJ1-4, with D maybe TRBD1 (5 bases). This CDR3 has 13 amino acids. V lost 5 bases and J 13 bases, leaving 17 bases between the germline ends. Germline V gene data show CDR1 as LNHNV and CDR2 as YYDKDF (reference sequence). Here the CDR3 DNA reads TGTGCCACCAGCGAGAGTTTACAGGACACACTGTTTTTT. It encodes CATSESLQDTLFF. Drawing the rest from reference TRBV15 and TRBJ1-4, the complete variable domain is DAMVIQNPRYQVTQFGKPVTLSCSQTLNHNVMYWYQQKSSQAPKLLFHYYDKDFNNEADTPDNFQSRRPNTSFCFLDIRSPGLGDTAMYLCATSESLQDTLFFGSGTQLSVL.

The V and J genes are TRBV5-1 and TRBJ2-7, with D tentatively TRBD2 (6 bases). The germline V gene has CDR1 SGHRS and CDR2 YFSETQ. The CDR3 runs 14 residues. V shed 0 bases and J shed 6 bases, with 13 bases lying between them. The CDR3 region is CASSLGEESTEQYF. For the CDR3, the DNA is TGCGCCAGCAGCTTGGGGGAGGAGTCAACCGAGCAGTACTTC.

The chain couples TRBV5-4 to TRBJ1-2; the D is unclear. In germline, CDR1 is SGHNT, CDR2 YYREEE (reference sequence). Trimming took 4 bases from V and 4 from J, leaving 17 bases between them. There are 15 residues in the CDR3. The chain's CDR3 is CASSPSGAGIYGYTF. In DNA, the CDR3 is TGTGCCAGCAGCCCCTCAGGAGCGGGGATCTATGGCTACACCTTC.

This rearrangement joins TRBV7-9 to TRBJ1-5; 9 bases are shared with TRBD1. The trim removed 4 bases at V and 0 bases at J, leaving 13 bases unmatched. Looked up from germline, CDR1 is SEHNR and CDR2 is FQNEAQ (reference sequence). There are 19 residues in the CDR3. CDR3 sequence: CASSSTSGQGGGSNQPQHF. The CDR3 DNA is TGTGCCAGCAGCTCCACCTCGGGACAGGGCGGGGGTAGCAATCAGCCCCAGCATTTT.

Many counts were recorded for this clone. The chain employs TRBV6-2 or TRBV6-3 and TRBJ1-6; D is unclear. Germline CDR1 and CDR2: MNHEY and SVGEGT. Between the trimmed V and J ends, which lost 2 bases and 8 bases, there was a span of 7 bases. This CDR3 contains 13 residues. This CDR3 reads CASSYREHSPLHF. The CDR3 DNA follows: TGTGCCAGCAGTTACAGGGAGCATTCACCCCTCCACTTT.

CDR3 region: CASSDSFKLGADTQYF. In DNA, the CDR3 is TGTGCCAGCAGTGACTCGTTTAAGCTAGGCGCAGATACGCAGTATTTT. V usage is TRBV6-4 and J usage is TRBJ2-3; the D is unclear. The CDR3 spans 16 residues. The V gene lost 0 bases and the J gene lost 4 bases, with 14 bases spanning the gap. Germline V gives CDR1 MRHNA, CDR2 SNTAGT.

This clone was recorded only once. The chain links TRBV5-4 to TRBJ1-4, with D possibly matching TRBD1 (6 bases). V was pared by 0 bases and J by 6 bases, with 12 bases between. Per the germline V gene, CDR1 is SGHNT and CDR2 is YYREEE (reference sequence). The CDR3 extends over 15 amino acids. The CDR3 DNA follows: TGTGCCAGCAGCTTGGCCGGGACACGCCATGAAAAACTGTTTTTT. Translated, it gives CASSLAGTRHEKLFF.

The chain recombines TRBV9 with TRBJ2-5; 9 nucleotides agree with TRBD1. The ends lost 5 bases at V and 5 bases at J; junction bases unmatched: 4. The CDR3 covers 13 residues. The germline V gene has CDR1 SGDLS and CDR2 YYNGEE. CDR3 residues: CASSPDRGETQYF. The CDR3 coding sequence is TGTGCCAGCAGTCCAGACAGGGGGGAGACCCAGTACTTC.

This chain uses TRBV25-1 with TRBJ2-5; 8 nucleotides agree with TRBD1. CDR1 MGHDK and CDR2 SYGVNS come from the germline V gene. The J segment lost 5 bases and the V segment lost 4 bases, leaving 12 bases of the junction unmatched. This CDR3 spans 16 amino acids. This chain's CDR3 is CASSGVDREVRETQYF. The DNA for the CDR3 is TGTGCCAGCAGTGGGGTGGACAGGGAGGTGAGGGAGACCCAGTACTTC.

The chain joins TRBV6-2 or TRBV6-3 to TRBJ1-1, with TRBD1 matching 9 bases. CDR1 and CDR2 (germline): MNHEY, SVGEGT. CDR3 length equals 15 residues. Trimming took 3 bases from V and 5 from J; bases not matched to a gene: 7. CDR3 sequence (DNA): TGTGCCAGCAGTTATCCCGCGGGACAGGGAACTGAAGCTTTCTTT. Translated, it gives CASSYPAGQGTEAFF.

The J gene is TRBJ2-3, the V gene TRBV3-1 (or the pseudogene TRBV3-2); TRBD2 might be the D (6 bases). V was clipped by 3 bases and J by 4 bases, with 17 bases between them. CDR3 length: 16 residues. Germline CDR1 is LGHDT and CDR2 is YNNKEL (reference sequence). The CDR3 region is CASSQGGILSADTQYF. CDR3 coding DNA: TGTGCCAGCAGCCAGGGCGGGATCCTTAGCGCAGATACGCAGTATTTT.

CDR3 protein: CASSLGTSADNEQFF. In nucleotides, the CDR3 is TGTGCCAGCAGCTTAGGGACTTCAGCAGACAATGAGCAGTTCTTC. The chain has TRBV27 and TRBJ2-1; a possible D gene is TRBD2 (6 bases). The V gene lost 6 bases and the J gene lost 5 bases, with 17 bases spanning the gap. The CDR3 has 15 amino acids. Germline CDR1 is MNHEY and CDR2 is SMNVEV (reference sequence).

This rearrangement joins TRBV28 to TRBJ2-1, with TRBD2 matching over 11 bases. Trimming removed 8 bases from V and 2 bases from J; junction bases left unmatched: 8. CDR1 and CDR2 (germline): MDHEN, SYDVKM. The CDR3 length is 16 residues. CDR3 sequence: CASRTLAGGPYNEQFF. In DNA, the CDR3 is TGTGCCAGCCGGACCTTAGCGGGAGGGCCCTACAATGAGCAGTTCTTC.

The chain joins TRBV7-3 to TRBJ2-3; possible D gene TRBD1, 6 bases. This CDR3 region has 14 residues. Germline V gives CDR1 SGHTA, CDR2 FQGTGA. The V and J ends lost 4 bases and 4 bases respectively, with 12 bases between them. CDR3 protein: CASSSTGIADTQYF. The CDR3 DNA is TGTGCCAGCAGCTCCACAGGGATCGCAGATACGCAGTATTTT.

The chain combines TRBV5-1 with TRBJ1-5; D remains unclear. From germline, CDR1 is SGHRS and CDR2 YFSETQ. Trimming took 0 bases from V and 4 from J, leaving 8 bases between them. The CDR3 runs to 14 residues. The CDR3 DNA reads as TGCGCCAGCAGCTTGGATGGGAGAAATCAGCCCCAGCATTTT. Translation gives CASSLDGRNQPQHF.

V is TRBV18 and J is TRBJ1-1; D may be TRBD1 (5 bases). Germline V gives CDR1 KGHSH, CDR2 LQKENI. V lost 2 bases and J 2 bases, leaving 15 bases between the germline ends. This CDR3 is 16 amino acids long. In DNA, the CDR3 is TGTGCCAGCTCACCATTGACTTCAGGGATCAACACTGAAGCTTTCTTT. It is translated as CASSPLTSGINTEAFF.